These T cell receptor beta chains were read from a single sample in a study of blood T cell repertoires in COVID-19. Sequencing was performed with immunoSEQ multiplex PCR; in TCRdb, only in-frame clones are kept and a portion is missing. The sample holds approximately 74,000 clones, 80% to 90% seen once. The specimen sequenced was peripheral blood. The receptor source for this set is a woman older than 75 with active or convalescent COVID-19. CDR3s include the opening cysteine and the closing phenylalanine or tryptophan.

j_call v_call cdr3_aa
TRBJ2-1 TRBV27 CASSPAKGVYNEQFF
TRBJ2-7 TRBV6-2/TRBV6-3 CASTPSEAVMTLEGYEQYF
TRBJ1-2 TRBV6-5 CASSSGQKWGYTF
TRBJ2-2 TRBV9 CASSDRGTNTGELFF
TRBJ2-1 TRBV11-3 CASSEQGAHEQFF
TRBJ1-1 TRBV6-5 CASSSGTGNTEAFF
TRBJ2-1 TRBV6-5 CASSEERLSYNEQFF
TRBJ2-2 TRBV11-3 CASSTRTGGFGELFF
TRBJ2-3 TRBV7-3 CASSKLAGSSTDTQYF
TRBJ1-1 TRBV25-1 CASSVFGTAQAEAFF
TRBJ2-3 TRBV7-2 CASSLASGRATDTQYF
TRBJ1-1 TRBV10-2 CASSNRDRKNTEAFF
TRBJ1-4 TRBV5-1 CASSLVPGGYEKLFF
TRBJ1-1 TRBV12-3/TRBV12-4 CASSLLWDSEAFF
TRBJ2-5 TRBV11-3 CASSFATGETQYF
TRBJ2-5 TRBV24-1 CATSDPPGQGAQETQYF
TRBJ2-7 TRBV6-6 CASSPPPTGTGTYEQYF
TRBJ1-2 TRBV9 CASSVDSRGGYTF
TRBJ2-2 TRBV6-2/TRBV6-3 CASSTIRQVNTGELFF
TRBJ1-1 TRBV5-1 CASSLNRQGNTEAFF
TRBJ2-7 TRBV19 CASSIKGQGYEQYF
TRBJ1-6 TRBV6-2/TRBV6-3 CASSYFGDSPLHF
TRBJ2-1 TRBV4-2 CASSPRLAGDGEQFF
TRBJ1-5 TRBV24-1 CATSDRGGYQPQHF
TRBJ1-5 TRBV6-5 CASSLTGNQPQHF
TRBJ2-4 TRBV4-3 CASSYGGNIQYF
TRBJ2-1 TRBV7-2 CASSPGTSGRGEFF
TRBJ1-4 TRBV7-9 CASSLGSMNEKLFF
TRBJ1-5 TRBV7-2 CASSLDASGHQPQHF
TRBJ1-6 TRBV7-9 CASSPSSGPLHF
TRBJ1-5 TRBV24-1 CATGPAGGNQPQHF
TRBJ1-6 TRBV5-1 CASSLLQNNSPLHF
TRBJ2-7 TRBV6-2/TRBV6-3 CASSYGGGFGYEQYF
TRBJ1-2 TRBV6-5 CASSLRGSEQGGYTF
TRBJ1-3 TRBV7-2 CASSFLMSAGNTIYF
TRBJ1-2 TRBV19 CASSIAVQISNYGYTF
TRBJ2-7 TRBV6-2/TRBV6-3 CASSSYRVPSYEQYF
TRBJ1-6 TRBV3-1/TRBV3-2 CASSRGQGASSPLHF
TRBJ1-2 TRBV5-1 CASSLPSGGYGYTF
TRBJ1-2 TRBV7-9 CASSSNQGYGYTF
TRBJ2-1 TRBV7-2 CASSSGGSGSYNEQFF
TRBJ1-1 TRBV11-3 CASSLGGLMNTEAFF
TRBJ1-2 TRBV15 CATTRTTNYGYTF
TRBJ2-7 TRBV5-1 CASSATSGYSYEQYF
TRBJ2-3 TRBV12-5 CASGLVQRRTDTQYF
TRBJ1-5 TRBV28 CASSRTVNQPQHF
TRBJ2-1 TRBV5-1 CASSLVTSGGNEQFF
TRBJ1-6 TRBV20-1 CSASMLTGWQGDSPLHF